The 13 T cell receptor beta chains in this list originate from one sample, sequenced in a study of cytomegalovirus exposure and HLA in healthy donors. 13 Jbeta primers and 60 Vbeta primers were used for the PCR. Data came from immunoSEQ multiplex PCR; TCRdb stores just in-frame clones and leaves some out. The repertoire includes about 160,000 clones, about 85% of them detected once, and 6.3% sits in the top ten. The sequenced material came from PBMCs. Receptors originate from a male donor in good health and CMV-seropositive.

The chain links TRBV2 to TRBJ2-4; D is unclear. This CDR3 is built from 13 residues. From germline, CDR1 is SNHLY and CDR2 FYNNEI. Trimming removed 10 bases at V and 8 bases at J, with 18 bases between. The CDR3 sequence: CATRPVHFDIQYF. CDR3 coding DNA: TGTGCCACCCGCCCGGTCCATTTCGACATTCAGTACTTC.

V and J are TRBV27 and TRBJ2-1, with TRBD2 as a possible D gene (6 bases). Per germline, CDR1 MNHEY and CDR2 SMNVEV (reference sequence). Deletions cut 0 bases from V and 4 bases from J, with 16 bases between. The CDR3 is made up of 17 amino acids. CDR3 DNA: TGTGCCAGCAGTTTATCGAAGGGACTCCTGGGGTACAATGAGCAGTTCTTC. Amino acids: CASSLSKGLLGYNEQFF.

The CDR3: CASSPLGRGNYGYTF. The CDR3 bases are TGTGCCAGCAGCCCGTTGGGCAGGGGCAACTATGGCTACACCTTC. This rearrangement joins TRBV7-9 to TRBJ1-2; D is possibly TRBD1 (6 bases). The CDR3 is 15 amino acids. Germline V gives CDR1 SEHNR, CDR2 FQNEAQ (reference sequence). V gave up 5 bases and J gave up 2 bases, with 15 bases separating them.

The V and J genes are TRBV10-3 and TRBJ1-1; TRBD1 matches at 12 bases. Germline lookup yields CDR1 ENHRY and CDR2 SYGVKD. V shed 11 bases and J 5 bases; nucleotides not matched to a gene: 12. The CDR3 is made up of 15 amino acids. The CDR3 region has the DNA TGTGCCGGACGGGGGGACAGGGGGCTTCGAACTGAAGCTTTCTTT. Its protein product is CAGRGDRGLRTEAFF.

The chain joins TRBV18 to TRBJ1-6, with 9 bases that match TRBD1. Per the germline V gene, CDR1 is KGHSH and CDR2 is LQKENI. V dropped 6 bases and J dropped 10; count of bases not matched to a gene: 1. The CDR3 has 12 amino acids. DNA for the CDR3: TGTGCCAGCTCGACAGGGGGATCACCCCTCCACTTT. Its translation is CASSTGGSPLHF.

The chain is built from TRBV5-6 and TRBJ1-2; 7 bases are shared with TRBD1. In germline, CDR1 is SGHDT, CDR2 YYEEEE. This CDR3 region has 12 residues. With 0 bases clipped from V and 7 bases from J, the junction kept 0 bases outside the gene matches. The CDR3 sequence is CASSLGDSGYTF. CDR3 bases: TGTGCCAGCAGCTTGGGGGACAGTGGCTACACCTTC.

Here the CDR3 DNA reads TGCGCCAGCAGCTCGGGACAGTCCTACAATGAGCAGTTCTTC. Amino acid sequence: CASSSGQSYNEQFF. This rearrangement joins TRBV5-1 to TRBJ2-1; 7 nucleotides align to TRBD1. V trimming: 3 bases; J trimming: 1 base; junction bases outside the gene matches: 1. Per the germline V gene, CDR1 is SGHRS and CDR2 is YFSETQ. The CDR3 extends over 14 amino acids.

The chain has TRBV4-1 and TRBJ1-5, with 9 bases that match TRBD1. The ends lost 4 bases at V and 5 bases at J; junction bases unmatched: 12. The V gene's germline CDR1 is MGHRA and CDR2 YSYEKL. CDR3 length: 17 residues. The CDR3 reads CASSLPQGQGFDQPQHF. The CDR3 nucleotides read TGCGCCAGCAGCCTTCCCCAGGGACAGGGATTCGATCAGCCCCAGCATTTT.

This rearrangement joins TRBV5-1 to TRBJ2-7; a weak D match, TRBD2 (6 bases). The V end was cut by 7 bases, the J end by 1 base, with 21 bases between. The CDR3 is made up of 16 amino acids. Germline values: CDR1 SGHRS, CDR2 YFSETQ. CDR3 sequence reads: CASCPGGTARSYEQYF. The DNA for the CDR3 is TGCGCCAGCTGCCCTGGGGGGACTGCCAGATCCTACGAGCAGTACTTC.

The chain joins TRBV11-1 to TRBJ1-1; D possibly corresponds to TRBD1 (6 bases). This CDR3 has 13 amino acids. The ends were cut back, 3 bases at V and 4 bases at J, with 9 bases in the middle. CDR1 SGHAT and CDR2 FQDESV come from the germline V gene (reference sequence). CDR3 protein: CASSFRGTTEAFF. As DNA, the CDR3 is TGTGCCAGCAGCTTTAGGGGGACCACTGAAGCTTTCTTT. Complete variable domain (other parts from reference TRBV11-1 and TRBJ1-1): EAEVAQSPRYKITEKSQAVAFWCDPISGHATLYWYRQILGQGPELLVQFQDESVVDDSQLPKDRFSAERLKGVDSTLKIQPAELGDSAMYLCASSFRGTTEAFFGQGTRLTVV.

The CDR3 sequence: CASTWDSANEQPQHF. CDR3 bases: TGTGCCAGCACTTGGGACTCGGCGAACGAGCAGCCCCAGCATTTT. This chain joins TRBV6-6 and TRBJ1-5; possible D gene TRBD1, 5 bases. CDR1 is MNHNY and CDR2 is SVGAGI in the germline V gene (reference sequence). The CDR3 totals 15 residues. V lost 7 bases, J lost 7 bases, and 20 bases lay in between.

This sequence joins TRBV29-1 and TRBJ2-1; 13 nucleotides line up with TRBD2. This CDR3 spans 17 amino acids. Per the germline V gene, CDR1 is SQVTM and CDR2 is ANQGSEA. The V gene end was trimmed by 8 bases and the J gene end by 5 bases; junction bases not matched to a gene: 15. DNA of the CDR3: TGCAGCCTTACACTAGCGGGAGGGATGGACCTACACAATGAGCAGTTCTTC. Translation gives CSLTLAGGMDLHNEQFF.

The chain couples TRBV30 to TRBJ2-2; D is ambiguous. The CDR3 is made up of 12 amino acids. The germline gives CDR1 GTSNPN, CDR2 SVGIG (reference sequence). V dropped 0 bases and J dropped 6 bases, with 5 bases sitting between them. The CDR3 DNA sequence: TGTGCCTGGAGTGTTATGTCCGGGGAGCTGTTTTTT. Its protein is CAWSVMSGELFF.